This T cell receptor (beta chain) comes out of a study of T-cell memory formation after mild COVID-19. Study at large: Largely donor-specific sequence clusters came from a couple of donors.

TCRdb re-derived calls from the 5' RACE reads in MiXCR, one entry per CDR3 protein. The sample holds roughly 280,000 distinct CDR3 sequences, approximately 7.6% seen once. The ends were cut back, 5 bases at V and 3 bases at J, with 14 bases in the middle. The CDR3 totals 14 residues. The V gene's germline CDR1 is SGHTA and CDR2 FQGTGA. Study-wide results and caveats: Researchers could not confirm that second-wave clones peaking on day 37 targeted SARS-CoV-2. Among contracting clones, CD4+ were mainly CM/EM and CD8+ enriched in EMRA. Cross-reactive memory apparently joined, as some responding clones appeared in pre-infection memory.

Only a few counts were recorded for this clonotype. The antigen remains unidentified. The clonotype originates from a man between 18 and 35 years old who had mild COVID-19 (a few samples of this study predate the infection). Cell type and time point are not known. The sequenced sample consisted of PBMCs or a T cell subset sorted from them (not recorded which). V usage is TRBV7-3 and J usage is TRBJ2-7; D may match TRBD1 or TRBD2 (6 bases each). Here the CDR3 reads CASSPEGGGYEQYF. CDR3 coding DNA: TGTGCCAGCAGCCCCGAGGGGGGTGGCTACGAGCAGTACTTC. The whole variable domain, remainder taken from reference TRBV7-3 and TRBJ2-7, is GAGVSQTPSNKVTEKGKYVELRCDPISGHTALYWYRQSLGQGPEFLIYFQGTGAADDSGLPNDRFFAVRPEGSVSTLKIQRTERGDSAVYLCASSPEGGGYEQYFGPGTRLTVT.